These 2 T cell receptor beta chains came from one sample sequenced in a study of blood T cells in healthy people across ages. PCR was performed a second time for about 7 to 11 cycles using a sample-barcoded 5' primer and a J-beta primer mix. TCRdb recomputed calls from the 5' RACE reads with MiXCR, one row per CDR3 protein. This sample has some 560,000 distinct CDR3 sequences, with 27% found just once. The sample also formed part of further work on T cells of mothers and their children.

Input material: blood. The receptors were gathered from a boy aged 2-15 years in good health.

V gene TRBV20-1 combines with J gene TRBJ2-5; tentatively, D is TRBD1 or TRBD2 (5 bases each). In germline, CDR1 is DFQATT, CDR2 SNEGSKA (reference sequence). V lost 4 bases, J lost 4 bases, and 19 bases lay in between. The CDR3 spans 15 residues. This CDR3 is CSAIDGAGFGETQYF. In nucleotides, the CDR3 is TGCAGTGCTATCGACGGGGCAGGGTTCGGAGAGACCCAGTACTTC.

The chain employs TRBV20-1 and TRBJ1-6, with a possible D match to TRBD1 (5 bases). There are 13 residues in the CDR3. Germline CDR1 and CDR2: DFQATT and SNEGSKA (reference sequence). V was trimmed by 4 bases and J by 1 base, leaving 5 bases between them. CDR3 region: CSAKGSYNSPLHF. For the CDR3, the DNA is TGCAGTGCTAAGGGGTCCTATAATTCACCCCTCCACTTT.